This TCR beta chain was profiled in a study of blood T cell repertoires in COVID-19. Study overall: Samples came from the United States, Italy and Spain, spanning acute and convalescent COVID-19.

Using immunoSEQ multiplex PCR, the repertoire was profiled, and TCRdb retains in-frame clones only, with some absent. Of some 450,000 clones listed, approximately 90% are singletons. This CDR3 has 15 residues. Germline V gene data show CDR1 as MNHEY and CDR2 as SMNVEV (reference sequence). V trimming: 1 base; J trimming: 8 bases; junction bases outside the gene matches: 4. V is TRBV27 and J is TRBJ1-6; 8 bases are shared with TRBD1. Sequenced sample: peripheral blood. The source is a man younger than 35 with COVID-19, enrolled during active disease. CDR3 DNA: TGTGCCAGCAGTTTATTTCTGGACAGGGATTCACCCCTCCACTTT. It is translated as CASSLFLDRDSPLHF.